The T cell receptor (beta chain) described here comes from a study of PD-L1 blockade in urothelial cancer. Across the whole study: Patients had been given 0 to 3 earlier chemotherapy regimens.

Libraries were prepared by immunoSEQ multiplex PCR; TCRdb keeps only in-frame clonotypes and omits some of them. The sample includes tens of thousands of clones, about 85% of them seen just once. This TCR came from a man in his sixties with urothelial cancer. The sample consisted of PBMCs, taken around atezolizumab (anti-PD-L1) treatment.

This chain's CDR3 is CASQTGAQGTEAFF. The CDR3 DNA reads TGCGCCAGCCAGACAGGGGCCCAGGGAACTGAAGCTTTCTTT. The rearrangement joins TRBV5-1 to TRBJ1-1; 8 bases map to TRBD1. The CDR3 is 14 amino acids. Trimming took 7 bases from V and 5 from J; bases not matched to a gene: 10. Per germline, CDR1 SGHRS and CDR2 YFSETQ.